The 7 T cell receptor beta chains presented below share a single source sample, sequenced in a study of CD8+ T cells in alopecia areata. The sequencing template was cDNA reverse transcribed from extracted RNA. The assay was immunoSEQ multiplex PCR, and TCRdb's table has in-frame clones only and misses some. The sample lists nearly 110,000 clones, roughly 84% seen once, with over 20% in the top ten. Described treatment: oral pan-JAK inhibitor, 5-10 mg twice daily. Specimen: CD8+ T cells sorted from blood, collected at week 24, from a patient treated with tofacitinib. These receptors came from a human donor with alopecia areata.

This clone was seen a handful of times. The rearrangement joins TRBV7-9 to TRBJ1-2; D possibly corresponds to TRBD1 (5 bases). Germline V gives CDR1 SEHNR, CDR2 FQNEAQ (reference sequence). V dropped 6 bases and J dropped 4 bases, with 18 bases sitting between them. CDR3 length: 15 amino acids. The CDR3 here is CASSPGTPLAYGYTF. The DNA of the CDR3 is TGTGCCAGCAGTCCCGGGACGCCTTTGGCCTATGGCTACACCTTC.

The rearrangement uses TRBV9 and TRBJ2-7, with no clear D. Between the trimmed V and J ends, which lost 1 base and 0 bases, there was a span of 11 bases. Germline assignment: CDR1 SGDLS and CDR2 YYNGEE. This CDR3 has 15 residues. As DNA, the CDR3 is TGTGCCAGCAGCGTATCGGGCAGCTACTCCTACGAGCAGTACTTC. It translates to CASSVSGSYSYEQYF. The whole variable domain, filled in from reference TRBV9 and TRBJ2-7, reads DSGVTQTPKHLITATGQRVTLRCSPRSGDLSVYWYQQSLDQGLQFLIQYYNGEERAKGNILERFSAQQFPDLHSELNLSSLELGDSALYFCASSVSGSYSYEQYFGPGTRLTVT.

In its sample, this clone was seen once. The chain combines TRBV11-3 with TRBJ2-7; D gene ambiguous. CDR1 SGHNT and CDR2 YENEEA come from the germline V gene. V lost 0 bases and J 5 bases, leaving 11 bases between the germline ends. The length of the CDR3 is 14 residues. For the CDR3, the DNA is TGTGCCAGCAGCTTAGATCAACATTTCGACGAGCAGTACTTC. Protein sequence: CASSLDQHFDEQYF.

This chain connects TRBV9 to TRBJ1-3; D is perhaps TRBD1 (5 bases). This CDR3 is 14 amino acids long. V was pared by 4 bases and J by 1 base, with 9 bases between. CDR1 is SGDLS, CDR2 YYNGEE, per germline. The CDR3 nucleotides are TGTGCCAGCAGCCCGAGGGGTTCTGGAAACACCATATATTTT. Translated: CASSPRGSGNTIYF.

The chain joins TRBV7-2 to TRBJ2-1, with D perhaps assigned TRBD1 or TRBD2 (5 bases each). This CDR3 is 12 amino acids long. The V gene's germline CDR1 is SGHTA and CDR2 FQGNSA. Trimming took 4 bases from V and 8 from J, leaving 9 bases between them. CDR3 DNA sequence: TGTGCCAGCAGCTCCATGGGGGATGAGCAGTTCTTC. Translation: CASSSMGDEQFF.

The rearrangement links TRBV4-1 to TRBJ2-7; perhaps TRBD2 as D (6 bases). Germline V gives CDR1 MGHRA, CDR2 YSYEKL. The germline V and J ends were trimmed by 3 bases and 2 bases, with 17 bases remaining between them. The CDR3 extends over 16 amino acids. The CDR3 is CASSQRGAGTTYEQYF. The CDR3 DNA reads TGCGCCAGCAGCCAGCGGGGAGCGGGTACTACCTACGAGCAGTACTTC.

The J gene is TRBJ2-7, the V gene TRBV7-6; D is uncertain. The germline V and J ends were trimmed by 4 bases and 6 bases, with 7 bases remaining between them. This CDR3 spans 11 amino acids. CDR1 is SGHVS and CDR2 is FNYEAQ in the germline V gene. DNA of the CDR3: TGTGCCAGCAGCTCCTCGGGCGAGCAGTACTTC. Translation: CASSSSGEQYF. The whole variable domain, remainder taken from reference TRBV7-6 and TRBJ2-7, is GAGVSQSPRYKVTKRGQDVALRCDPISGHVSLYWYRQALGQGPEFLTYFNYEAQQDKSGLPNDRFSAERPEGSISTLTIQRTEQRDSAMYRCASSSSGEQYFGPGTRLTVT.